The 12 T cell receptor beta chains below all came from one sample that was sequenced in a study of blood T cell repertoires in COVID-19. TCRdb keeps only in-frame clones here, not all; method: immunoSEQ multiplex PCR. The sample holds some 190,000 clones, roughly 84% seen once. The sequenced material came from PBMCs or T cells enriched from blood (not recorded which). The receptors derive from a woman under 40 who had recovered from COVID-19.

Only a few counts were recorded for this clone. This chain joins TRBV6-1 and TRBJ1-2; D may be TRBD1 (6 bases). Germline CDR1 is MNHNS and CDR2 is SASEGT. Trimming removed 3 bases at V and 0 bases at J, with 11 bases between. The CDR3 extends over 15 amino acids. The CDR3 sequence is CASSETGGANYGYTF. The DNA of the CDR3 is TGTGCCAGCAGTGAGACAGGCGGAGCTAACTATGGCTACACCTTC.

Points on this clone: In the same sample, other DNA sequences code for this CDR3. The chain combines TRBV19 with TRBJ1-1; maybe TRBD1 (5 bases). Trimming removed 2 bases from V and 0 bases from J, with 7 bases in between. This CDR3 comprises 14 residues. CDR1 and CDR2 (germline): LNHDA, SQIVND (reference sequence). CDR3 sequence (DNA): TGTGCCAGTAGTATACAGGGAATGAACACTGAAGCTTTCTTT. Protein: CASSIQGMNTEAFF.

The CDR3 nucleotides are TGTGCCAGTAGTATTAAGGGAGACACTGAAGCTTTCTTT. Translated, it gives CASSIKGDTEAFF. The chain joins TRBV19 to TRBJ1-1; no firm D call. CDR1 LNHDA and CDR2 SQIVND come from the germline V gene (reference sequence). Trimming took off 3 bases at V and 3 bases at J, with 8 bases between the two ends. This CDR3 is built from 13 residues.

J is TRBJ2-7 and V is TRBV5-4; 11 nucleotides line up with TRBD2. Germline lookup yields CDR1 SGHNT and CDR2 YYREEE (reference sequence). V gave up 0 bases and J gave up 0 bases; unmatched junction bases: 8. The CDR3 sequence is 18 residues long. The chain's CDR3 is CASSLAKGLAARSYEQYF. CDR3 nucleotides: TGTGCCAGCAGCTTGGCCAAGGGACTAGCGGCCCGCTCCTACGAGCAGTACTTC.

V and J are TRBV6-5 and TRBJ2-1; D unclear. Germline loops: CDR1 MNHEY, CDR2 SVGAGI. V shed 8 bases and J shed 5 bases, with 16 bases lying between them. The CDR3 extends over 14 amino acids. CDR3 residues: CASSSLTGDNEQFF. CDR3 nucleotide sequence: TGTGCCAGCTCGTCCCTGACCGGAGACAATGAGCAGTTCTTC.

V gene TRBV4-2 combines with J gene TRBJ1-5; 7 bases are shared with TRBD1. Germline trimming cut 3 bases from V and 6 bases from J; bases unmatched to any gene: 14. Germline CDR1 LGHNA, CDR2 YNFKEQ. CDR3 length: 17 residues. The chain's CDR3 is CASSHYLAGGNGQPQHF. The CDR3 bases are TGTGCCAGCAGCCATTACCTGGCAGGGGGGAATGGTCAGCCCCAGCATTTT.

V gene TRBV4-2 combines with J gene TRBJ1-2, with D perhaps matching TRBD1 (5 bases). The CDR3 extends over 14 amino acids. Germline V CDR1 and CDR2: LGHNA, YNFKEQ. Trimming left V 1 base short and J 4 bases short, with 10 bases between. CDR3 amino acids: CASSQGAGGYGYTF. The DNA for the CDR3 is TGTGCCAGCAGCCAAGGTGCGGGGGGCTATGGCTACACCTTC.

The chain is built from TRBV7-2 and TRBJ1-5, with unresolved D. The CDR3 runs to 15 residues. CDR1 is SGHTA and CDR2 is FQGNSA in the germline V gene. Trimming pared 5 bases from V and 2 bases from J, leaving 13 bases between. As DNA, the CDR3 is TGTGCCAGCAGCCCGGTGCAGGCAGGCAATCAGCCCCAGCATTTT. Protein: CASSPVQAGNQPQHF.

The rearrangement links TRBV14 to TRBJ1-5; 8 bases line up with TRBD1. Trimming cost V 8 bases and J 7 bases; bases outside gene matches: 7. From germline, CDR1 is SGHDN and CDR2 FVKESK. CDR3 length equals 13 residues. The CDR3 sequence is CASSRTGRQPQHF. The CDR3 DNA follows: TGTGCCAGCTCGCGGACAGGGAGACAGCCCCAGCATTTT.

The chain has TRBV5-1 and TRBJ2-5, with a tentative D call TRBD1 (6 bases). This CDR3 is built from 13 residues. The V end lost 0 bases, the J end lost 3 bases, and 6 bases lay between the germline ends. Germline V gene lookup returns CDR1 SGHRS and CDR2 YFSETQ. CDR3 nucleotide sequence: TGCGCCAGCAGCTTGGGACAGGAAGAGACCCAGTACTTC. Translated: CASSLGQEETQYF. Full variable domain (missing parts from reference TRBV5-1 and TRBJ2-5): KAGVTQTPRYLIKTRGQQVTLSCSPISGHRSVSWYQQTPGQGLQFLFEYFSETQRNKGNFPGRFSGRQFSNSRSEMNVSTLELGDSALYLCASSLGQEETQYFGPGTRLLVL.

This chain connects TRBV6-5 to TRBJ1-2; TRBD1 is a possible D gene (5 bases). The CDR3 sequence is 14 residues long. The V and J ends lost 3 bases and 3 bases respectively, with 11 bases between them. Germline V CDR1 and CDR2: MNHEY, SVGAGI. CDR3 sequence reads: CASSYTGGDYGYTF. DNA for the CDR3: TGTGCCAGCAGTTATACGGGGGGGGACTATGGCTACACCTTC.

The J gene is TRBJ1-4, the V gene TRBV18; TRBD1 matches at 8 bases. Per the germline V gene, CDR1 is KGHSH and CDR2 is LQKENI. The length of the CDR3 is 16 residues. Losses at the gene ends were 1 base for V and 7 bases for J; bases not matched to a gene: 8. CDR3: CASSPLSGQGVEKLFF. CDR3 DNA: TGTGCCAGCTCACCACTCTCAGGACAGGGTGTTGAAAAACTGTTTTTT.